This T cell receptor (beta chain) was documented in a study of cytomegalovirus exposure and HLA in healthy donors. The overall study: Genetic ancestry analysis placed 81% of the roughly 400 donors that were genotyped in the Caucasian-associated cluster.

In regard to this clone: Its target is unknown.

Overall study results and limits: Later work found that TCR association rates differed between HLA loci; DRB1 had the most and HLA-C the fewest. Excluded were some V segments that proved indistinguishable, including TRBV6-2 and TRBV6-3.

PCR used 60 Vbeta primers and 13 Jbeta primers. TCRdb keeps only in-frame clones here, not all; method: immunoSEQ multiplex PCR. The sample shows under 200,000 clones, roughly 80% of them seen only once. The germline V gene has CDR1 SGHAT and CDR2 FQNNGV. CDR3 length equals 15 residues. V was shortened by 4 bases and J by 5 bases, with 17 bases between the two germline ends. This chain links TRBV11-2 with TRBJ2-5; TRBD2 is a possible D gene (5 bases). Sequencing used PBMCs. The TCR comes from a young woman in good health and CMV-seronegative. The DNA of the CDR3 is TGTGCCAGCAGCTCCCGGTTCAACAGAGGGGAGACCCAGTACTTC. Its protein is CASSSRFNRGETQYF.